Shown below are 29 T cell receptor beta chains from a single sample sequenced in a study of T cells in Graves' hyperthyroidism and ophthalmopathy. RNA transcripts yielded amplified TCR beta CDR3 regions. The HTBI primer set was used in a first-round RT-PCR of the TCR CDR3. MiXCR, applied by TCRdb to the multiplex PCR reads, yields one record per CDR3 protein. Of around 800,000 distinct CDR3 sequences detected, more than 30% appear once; the ten largest clones hold approximately 10%. The material sequenced was blood. The source is a man between 18 and 35 years old with Graves' hyperthyroidism.

This clonotype was seen more than once but under ten times. The germline gene is not matched at one end of the junction; a read error may be the cause. The chain uses TRBV24-1 and TRBJ2-7, with D perhaps TRBD2 (7 bases). Per the germline V gene, CDR1 is KGHDR and CDR2 is SFDVKD. This CDR3 contains 14 residues. CDR3 DNA sequence: TGTGCCAGCAGTGATCCGGGGGGCGGAGAGACGCAGTACTTC. Amino acid sequence: CASSDPGGGETQYF.

The sample holds many counts of this clonotype. This rearrangement joins TRBV9 to TRBJ1-6; tentative D call: TRBD1 (5 bases). Germline CDR1 is SGDLS and CDR2 is YYNGEE. The CDR3 length is 15 residues. Trimming pared 4 bases from V and 4 bases from J, leaving 12 bases between. The CDR3 reads CASSPSRQYNSPLHF. CDR3 bases: TGTGCCAGCAGCCCCAGTCGACAGTATAATTCACCCCTCCACTTT.

At least ten counts were recorded for this clonotype. The rearrangement links TRBV9 to TRBJ1-1, with D hard to call. Germline V gives CDR1 SGDLS, CDR2 YYNGEE. Trimming took off 3 bases at V and 5 bases at J, with 11 bases between the two ends. CDR3 length: 13 amino acids. Written as DNA, the CDR3 is TGTGCCAGCAGCGGAGACCGGGCGACTGAAGCTTTCTTT. Its translation: CASSGDRATEAFF.

This clonotype was found many times. The CDR3 spells CASSEAQVVWSYTF. DNA for the CDR3: TGTGCCAGCAGTGAAGCCCAGGTGGTTTGGAGCTACACCTTC. V usage is TRBV2 and J usage is TRBJ1-2, with D uncertain. Trimming removed 0 bases at V and 9 bases at J, with 14 bases between. CDR3 length: 14 amino acids. Germline assignment: CDR1 SNHLY and CDR2 FYNNEI.

The chain combines TRBV7-8 with TRBJ1-4, with D possibly matching TRBD1 (5 bases). The CDR3 runs to 16 residues. V lost 0 bases and J 4 bases, leaving 12 bases between the germline ends. CDR1 and CDR2 (germline): SGHVS, FQNEAQ. The CDR3 bases are TGTGCCAGCAGCTTAGCAATCGGAGGGGTTAATGAAAAACTGTTTTTT. Its translation is CASSLAIGGVNEKLFF.

A note on this clonotype: Since the CDR3 does not end with the conserved phenylalanine or tryptophan, this likely comes from a read error. The limits of the CDR3 on the DNA are not certain, so only TCRdb's listed CDR3 is given. The genes are TRBV12-3 or TRBV12-4 and TRBJ2-5; TRBD1 reflects the table's D call only, with no check against the DNA. The CDR3 contains 8 residues when both ends are counted. CDR3 protein: CASSLQGQ.

This clonotype was observed a few times. This chain connects TRBV14 to TRBJ1-1; D is uncertain. V was clipped by 0 bases and J by 0 bases, with 14 bases between them. The germline gives CDR1 SGHDN, CDR2 FVKESK. The CDR3 is 17 residues long. The CDR3 reads CASSQDIGHLMNTEAFF. CDR3 nucleotide sequence: TGTGCCAGCAGCCAAGATATAGGTCATCTTATGAACACTGAAGCTTTCTTT.

CDR3 protein: CASRPNPGQGGYYEQYF. The CDR3 bases are TGTGCCAGCAGACCAAACCCCGGCCAGGGTGGTTATTACGAGCAGTACTTC. The rearrangement uses TRBV7-9 and TRBJ2-7, with D maybe TRBD1 (5 bases). V was trimmed by 6 bases and J by 4 bases, leaving 25 bases between them. Germline CDR1 reads SEHNR; CDR2 reads FQNEAQ (reference sequence). The CDR3 totals 17 residues.

CDR3 region: CATLAAGHDLKPQHF. In nucleotides, the CDR3 is TGTGCCACACTAGCAGCGGGACACGACCTGAAGCCCCAGCATTTT. The rearrangement links TRBV10-3 to TRBJ1-5; D perhaps matches TRBD1 (6 bases). CDR3 size: 15 residues. Germline V gives CDR1 ENHRY, CDR2 SYGVKD. Trimming cost V 10 bases and J 8 bases, with 24 bases left between them.

J is TRBJ2-7 and V is TRBV7-2; no clear D gene. The V and J ends lost 4 bases and 7 bases respectively, with 11 bases between them. CDR3 size: 12 residues. CDR1 is SGHTA and CDR2 is FQGNSA in the germline V gene. The CDR3 spells CASSSPLLEQYF. In nucleotides, the CDR3 is TGTGCCAGCAGCTCCCCACTATTGGAGCAGTACTTC.

On this clonotype itself: Germline is not matched at one junction end, which may reflect a read error. The chain links TRBV7-9 to TRBJ1-1; TRBD1 might be the D (6 bases). CDR1 and CDR2 (germline): SEHNR, FQNEAQ (reference sequence). This CDR3 is 17 amino acids long. CDR3 residues: CASSRNLFGGMNTEAFF. The DNA of the CDR3 is TGCGCCAGCAGCCGCAACCTATTCGGGGGCATGAACACTGAAGCTTTCTTT.

This clonotype showed up just a few times. This sequence joins TRBV20-1 and TRBJ2-7; D is possibly TRBD1 (6 bases). The CDR3 contains 15 residues. With 0 bases removed from V and 3 bases from J, the gap between germline ends came to 15 bases. Per the germline V gene, CDR1 is DFQATT and CDR2 is SNEGSKA (reference sequence). The DNA of the CDR3 is TGCAGTGCTAGAGAACATATTAAGACAGGCTACGAGCAGTACTTC. This codes for CSAREHIKTGYEQYF.

Many counts were recorded for this clonotype. The chain is built from TRBV29-1 and TRBJ1-5; TRBD1 agrees at 10 bases. Germline V gene sequence: CDR1 SQVTM, CDR2 ANQGSEA. J gave up 4 bases and V 7 bases, and 4 bases lay outside the gene matches. The CDR3 runs 13 residues. The CDR3 is CSAGQGINQPQHF. The CDR3 nucleotides read TGCAGCGCGGGACAGGGGATTAATCAGCCCCAGCATTTT.

Concerning this clonotype itself: A much larger clone lies a single base off, so this may be a read error. This sequence joins TRBV19 and TRBJ1-5; a weak D match, TRBD1 (5 bases). The CDR3 is made up of 12 amino acids. Trimming pared 9 bases from V and 6 bases from J, leaving 12 bases between. Germline V gene lookup returns CDR1 LNHDA and CDR2 SQIVND (reference sequence). DNA of the CDR3: TGTGCCAGCAGAGTGGGGGTTCAGCCCCAGCATTTT. It encodes CASRVGVQPQHF.

The CDR3 nucleotides read TGCGCCAGCAGCGACGACGGAAGCTCCTATAATTCACCCCTCCACTTT. Translation gives CASSDDGSSYNSPLHF. This rearrangement joins TRBV5-1 to TRBJ1-6; unclear D gene. CDR1 is SGHRS and CDR2 is YFSETQ in the germline V gene. There are 16 residues in the CDR3. The ends were cut back, 4 bases at V and 0 bases at J, with 11 bases in the middle.

This clonotype has a count of ten or more. The V call is TRBV2, the J call TRBJ1-6, with no clear D. V was shortened by 7 bases and J by 7 bases, with 14 bases between the two germline ends. CDR3 size: 14 residues. Germline CDR1 is SNHLY and CDR2 is FYNNEI. The CDR3 nucleotides are TGTGCCAGCACCGGGATCTTCATAAATTCACCCCTCCACTTT. It is translated as CASTGIFINSPLHF.

The table lists this clonotype with many counts. This rearrangement joins TRBV2 to TRBJ1-6, with 7 bases lining up with TRBD1. Germline-derived CDR1 and CDR2 are SNHLY and FYNNEI. V was clipped by 8 bases and J by 7 bases; unmatched bases: 11. The CDR3 covers 15 residues. The DNA for the CDR3 is TGTGCCAGCTCACCAGCAGGACAGGCAAATTCACCCCTCCACTTT. Protein sequence: CASSPAGQANSPLHF.

This rearrangement joins TRBV19 to TRBJ2-2; D is unclear. The V end lost 3 bases, the J end lost 4 bases, and 9 bases lay between the germline ends. Germline V lookup: CDR1 LNHDA, CDR2 SQIVND (reference sequence). The CDR3 is 14 residues long. CDR3 region: CASSMYRGTGELFF. Here the CDR3 DNA reads TGTGCCAGTAGTATGTATCGAGGCACCGGGGAGCTGTTTTTT.

This clonotype has at least ten counts. The gene calls are TRBV11-2 and TRBJ2-7; possibly TRBD2 for D (5 bases). CDR3 length equals 13 residues. V was cut by 7 bases and J by 6 bases, with 16 bases left in between. From germline, CDR1 is SGHAT and CDR2 FQNNGV. The DNA of the CDR3 is TGTGCCAGCACCCGGACTTATCCTGGCGAGCAGTACTTC. Protein product: CASTRTYPGEQYF.

This chain uses TRBV25-1 with TRBJ1-5; TRBD1 is a possible D gene (5 bases). The CDR3 loop spans 12 amino acids. Per the germline V gene, CDR1 is MGHDK and CDR2 is SYGVNS. The CDR3 DNA reads as TGTGCTAGGGGAGACGCCAATCAGCCCCAGCATTTT. This encodes CARGDANQPQHF.

This clonotype came up a few times. The chain recombines TRBV7-9 with TRBJ2-7; TRBD2 is a possible D gene (5 bases). V was pared by 4 bases and J by 1 base, with 14 bases between. This CDR3 has 15 amino acids. Germline assignment: CDR1 SEHNR and CDR2 FQNEAQ (reference sequence). The CDR3 bases are TGTGCCAGCAGCTCGGGTTTCGGAGGATCCTACGAGCAGTACTTC. Translated, it gives CASSSGFGGSYEQYF. The full variable domain, rest sourced from reference TRBV7-9 and TRBJ2-7, is DTGVSQNPRHKITKRGQNVTFRCDPISEHNRLYWYRQTLGQGPEFLTYFQNEAQLEKSRLLSDRFSAERPKGSFSTLEIQRTEQGDSAMYLCASSSGFGGSYEQYFGPGTRLTVT.

The chain has TRBV7-9 and TRBJ1-6; D not resolved. V was clipped by 5 bases and J by 1 base, with 15 bases between them. This CDR3 spans 17 amino acids. Germline V gives CDR1 SEHNR, CDR2 FQNEAQ (reference sequence). CDR3 sequence (DNA): TGTGCCAGCAGCCAAGCCCGCCTTACGTCCTATAATTCACCCCTCCACTTT. Amino acids: CASSQARLTSYNSPLHF.

The rearrangement joins TRBV29-1 to TRBJ1-2, with 7 bases lining up with TRBD1. J lost 5 bases, V lost 5 bases, and 11 bases had no gene match. The CDR3 is 14 residues long. Germline V gene lookup returns CDR1 SQVTM and CDR2 ANQGSEA. CDR3 sequence reads: CSVTTGDRPYGYTF. The CDR3 DNA follows: TGCAGCGTTACTACAGGGGACCGACCTTATGGCTACACCTTC.

The chain uses TRBV12-3 or TRBV12-4 and TRBJ2-5, with 10 bases identical to TRBD2. Trimming at V came to 7 bases and at J to 1 base, leaving 3 bases not matched to a gene. CDR3 length: 14 residues. This CDR3 is CASKASGGQETQYF. CDR3 DNA: TGTGCCAGCAAGGCTAGCGGGGGCCAAGAGACCCAGTACTTC.

The sample holds a few counts of this clonotype. This chain links TRBV9 with TRBJ2-7, with 8 bases fitting TRBD2. The CDR3 consists of 15 residues. From germline, CDR1 is SGDLS and CDR2 YYNGEE. J gave up 3 bases and V 5 bases, and 10 bases lay outside the gene matches. The CDR3 DNA reads as TGTGCCAGCAGTGAATCGACTAGCGACTACTACGAGCAGTACTTC. It codes for CASSESTSDYYEQYF. The variable domain in full, completed from reference TRBV9 and TRBJ2-7, reads DSGVTQTPKHLITATGQRVTLRCSPRSGDLSVYWYQQSLDQGLQFLIQYYNGEERAKGNILERFSAQQFPDLHSELNLSSLELGDSALYFCASSESTSDYYEQYFGPGTRLTVT.

This chain links TRBV12-3 or TRBV12-4 with TRBJ2-2; D may be TRBD1 (5 bases). This CDR3 has 14 amino acids. Trimming removed 3 bases at V and 7 bases at J, with 12 bases between. The CDR3 loop is CASSFLGELGELFF. The CDR3, as DNA: TGTGCCAGCAGTTTCTTAGGGGAACTCGGGGAGCTGTTTTTT.

This clonotype was seen only a few times. This chain links TRBV4-1 with TRBJ1-1; no definite D call. V lost 0 bases and J lost 4, with 9 bases in between. CDR1 and CDR2 (germline): MGHRA, YSYEKL. This CDR3 region has 14 residues. The CDR3 sequence is CASSQEVTGTEAFF. In DNA form, the CDR3 reads TGCGCCAGCAGCCAAGAGGTCACGGGCACTGAAGCTTTCTTT.

Only a few counts were recorded for this clonotype. The chain recombines TRBV6-5 with TRBJ1-6; the D gene is possibly TRBD1 (5 bases). The CDR3 is 16 residues long. The germline V gene encodes CDR1 MNHEY and CDR2 SVGAGI. Trimming removed 3 bases at V and 3 bases at J, with 12 bases between. In nucleotides, the CDR3 is TGTGCCAGCAGTTATGGGCAGGGACTCTATAATTCACCCCTCCACTTT. It codes for CASSYGQGLYNSPLHF.

The table lists this clonotype with many counts. The chain has TRBV11-2 and TRBJ1-2; possible D gene TRBD1, 5 bases. Germline CDR1 SGHAT, CDR2 FQNNGV. V was shortened by 2 bases and J by 3 bases, with 10 bases between the two germline ends. The CDR3 is 14 amino acids. The CDR3 DNA sequence: TGTGCCAGCAGCTTAACCGGGACGGACTATGGCTACACCTTC. It specifies CASSLTGTDYGYTF.